Sequencing of this T cell receptor (beta chain) was carried out in a study of identical twins. Study-level results: Invariant cells of the MAIT and iNKT types might have partly distorted the zero-insertion analyses. These conclusions were based on statistical analysis (cross-sectional, not following the same donors). Out-of-frame beta sequences exhibited a weaker degree of excess twin sharing.

The length of the CDR3 is 19 residues. Trimming took 4 bases from V and 5 from J; bases not matched to a gene: 18. Germline V gene data show CDR1 as SGHAT and CDR2 as FQDESV (reference sequence). This clonotype occurred a few times. Its target is unknown. MiXCR, applied by TCRdb to the 5' RACE reads, yields one record per CDR3 protein. The sample has 690,000 or so distinct CDR3 sequences; around 6% are singletons. The TCR originated in a man in his late teens or twenties in good health. The V call is TRBV11-1, the J call TRBJ2-5; 11 bases are shared with TRBD2. Material: naive T cells sorted from blood. The CDR3 protein is CASSSLDVGLAALLETQYF. The CDR3 DNA sequence: TGTGCCAGCAGCTCCCTAGACGTGGGACTAGCGGCCCTCCTGGAGACCCAGTACTTC.